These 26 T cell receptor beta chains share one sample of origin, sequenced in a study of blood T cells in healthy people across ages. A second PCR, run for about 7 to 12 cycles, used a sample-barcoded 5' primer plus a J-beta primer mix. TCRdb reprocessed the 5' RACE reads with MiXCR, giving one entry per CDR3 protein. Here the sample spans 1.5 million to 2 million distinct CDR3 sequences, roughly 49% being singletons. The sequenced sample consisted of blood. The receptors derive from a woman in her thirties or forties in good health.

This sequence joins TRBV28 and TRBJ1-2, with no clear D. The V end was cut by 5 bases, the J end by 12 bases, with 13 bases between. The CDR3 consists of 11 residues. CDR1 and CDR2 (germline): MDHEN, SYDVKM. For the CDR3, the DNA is TGTGCCAGCAGTCAGATTGGGTCCCACACCTTC. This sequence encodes CASSQIGSHTF.

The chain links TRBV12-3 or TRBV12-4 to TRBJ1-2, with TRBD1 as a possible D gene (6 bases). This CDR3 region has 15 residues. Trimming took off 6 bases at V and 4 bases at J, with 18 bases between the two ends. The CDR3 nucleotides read TGTGCCAGCAGCCCTATCGACAGGTCTTCCTATGGCTACACCTTC. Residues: CASSPIDRSSYGYTF.

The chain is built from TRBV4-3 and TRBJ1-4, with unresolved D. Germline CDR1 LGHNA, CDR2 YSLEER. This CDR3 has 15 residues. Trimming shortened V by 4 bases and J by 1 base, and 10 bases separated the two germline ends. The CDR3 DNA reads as TGCGCCAGCAGCCCTGGCGTGCTAACTAATGAAAAACTGTTTTTT. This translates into CASSPGVLTNEKLFF.

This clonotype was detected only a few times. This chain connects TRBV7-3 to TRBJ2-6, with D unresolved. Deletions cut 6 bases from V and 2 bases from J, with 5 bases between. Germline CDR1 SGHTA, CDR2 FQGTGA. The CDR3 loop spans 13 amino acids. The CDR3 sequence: CASRIPGANVLTF. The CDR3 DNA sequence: TGTGCCAGCAGGATTCCTGGGGCCAACGTCCTGACTTTC.

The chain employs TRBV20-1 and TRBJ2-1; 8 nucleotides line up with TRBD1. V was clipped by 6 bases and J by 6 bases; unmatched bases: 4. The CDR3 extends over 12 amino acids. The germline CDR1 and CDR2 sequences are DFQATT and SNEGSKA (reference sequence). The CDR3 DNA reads TGCAGTGCAAGGGACAGGTTCAATGAGCAGTTCTTC. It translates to CSARDRFNEQFF.

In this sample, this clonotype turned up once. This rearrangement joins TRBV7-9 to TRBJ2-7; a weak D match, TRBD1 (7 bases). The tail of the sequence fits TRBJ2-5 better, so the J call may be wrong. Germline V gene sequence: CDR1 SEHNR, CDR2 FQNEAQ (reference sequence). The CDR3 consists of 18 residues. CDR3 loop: CASTLWGRTGQKGETQYF. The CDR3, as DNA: TGTGCCAGCACCCTTTGGGGGAGGACAGGCCAAAAAGGGGAGACCCAGTACTTC.

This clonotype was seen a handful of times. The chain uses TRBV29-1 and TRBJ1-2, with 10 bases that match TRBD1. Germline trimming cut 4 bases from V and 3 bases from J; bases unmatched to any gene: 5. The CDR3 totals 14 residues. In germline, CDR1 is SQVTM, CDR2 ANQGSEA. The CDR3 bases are TGCAGCGTTGTAAGGGGACAGGGGTACTATGGCTACACCTTC. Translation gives CSVVRGQGYYGYTF.

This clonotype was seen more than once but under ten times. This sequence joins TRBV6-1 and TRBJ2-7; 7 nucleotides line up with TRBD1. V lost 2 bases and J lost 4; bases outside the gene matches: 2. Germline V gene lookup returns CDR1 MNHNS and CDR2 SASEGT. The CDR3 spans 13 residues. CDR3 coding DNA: TGTGCCAGCAGTGAAAAGACAGGGTACGAGCAGTACTTC. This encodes CASSEKTGYEQYF.

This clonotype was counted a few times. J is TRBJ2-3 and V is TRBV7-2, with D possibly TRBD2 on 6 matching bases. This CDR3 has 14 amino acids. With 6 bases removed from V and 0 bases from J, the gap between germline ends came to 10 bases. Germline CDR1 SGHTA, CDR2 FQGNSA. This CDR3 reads CASSSTRSTDTQYF. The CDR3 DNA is TGTGCCAGCAGTTCGACTAGAAGCACAGATACGCAGTATTTT.

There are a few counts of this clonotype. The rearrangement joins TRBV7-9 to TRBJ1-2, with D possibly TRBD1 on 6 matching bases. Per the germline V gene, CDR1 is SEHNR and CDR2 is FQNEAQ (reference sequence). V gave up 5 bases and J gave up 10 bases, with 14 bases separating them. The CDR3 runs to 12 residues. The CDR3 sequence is CASSPPGGAYTF. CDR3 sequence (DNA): TGTGCCAGCAGCCCCCCGGGGGGGGCCTACACCTTC.

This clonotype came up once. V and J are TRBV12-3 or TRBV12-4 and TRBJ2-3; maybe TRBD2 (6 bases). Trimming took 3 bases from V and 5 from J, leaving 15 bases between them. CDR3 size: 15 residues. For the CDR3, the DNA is TGTGCCAGCAGTTTGCGGGGAGGCAGGGAAGATACGCAGTATTTT. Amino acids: CASSLRGGREDTQYF.

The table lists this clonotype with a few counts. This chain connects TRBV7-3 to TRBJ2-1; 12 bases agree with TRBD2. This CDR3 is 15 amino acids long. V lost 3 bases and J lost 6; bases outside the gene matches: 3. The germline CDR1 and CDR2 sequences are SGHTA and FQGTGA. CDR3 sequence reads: CASSFTSGGTNEQFF. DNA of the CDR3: TGTGCCAGCAGCTTTACTAGCGGGGGGACCAATGAGCAGTTCTTC.

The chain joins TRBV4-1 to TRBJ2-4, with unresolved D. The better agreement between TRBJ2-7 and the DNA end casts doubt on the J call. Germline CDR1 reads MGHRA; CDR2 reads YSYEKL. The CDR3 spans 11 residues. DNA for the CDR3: TGCGCCAGCAGCTGGGAAAACGAGCAGTACTTC. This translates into CASSWENEQYF.

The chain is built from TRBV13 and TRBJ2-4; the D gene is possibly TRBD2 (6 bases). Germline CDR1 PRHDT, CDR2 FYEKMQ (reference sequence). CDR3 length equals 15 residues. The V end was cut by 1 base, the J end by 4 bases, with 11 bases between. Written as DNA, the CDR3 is TGTGCCAGCAGCTTAGCCGGGACTCCGAAAAACATTCAGTACTTC. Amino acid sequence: CASSLAGTPKNIQYF.

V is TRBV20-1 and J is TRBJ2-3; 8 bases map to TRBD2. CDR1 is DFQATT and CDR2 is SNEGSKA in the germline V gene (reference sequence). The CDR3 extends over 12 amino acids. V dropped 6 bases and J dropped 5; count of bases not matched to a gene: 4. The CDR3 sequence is CSAAGALDTQYF. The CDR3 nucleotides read TGCAGTGCAGCGGGGGCCTTAGATACGCAGTATTTT.

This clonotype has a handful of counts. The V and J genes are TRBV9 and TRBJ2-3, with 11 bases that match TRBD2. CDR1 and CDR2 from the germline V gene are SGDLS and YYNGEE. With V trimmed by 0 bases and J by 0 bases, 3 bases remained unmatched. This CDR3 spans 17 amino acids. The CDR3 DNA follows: TGTGCCAGCAGCGTAGAACTAGCGGGGGCTAGCACAGATACGCAGTATTTT. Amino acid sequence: CASSVELAGASTDTQYF.

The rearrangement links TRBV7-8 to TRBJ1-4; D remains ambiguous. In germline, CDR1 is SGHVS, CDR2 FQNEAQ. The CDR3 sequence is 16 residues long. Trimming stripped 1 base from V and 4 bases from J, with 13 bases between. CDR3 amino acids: CASSLGRQGLNEKLFF. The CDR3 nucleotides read TGTGCCAGCAGCTTAGGTCGGCAAGGCCTTAATGAAAAACTGTTTTTT.

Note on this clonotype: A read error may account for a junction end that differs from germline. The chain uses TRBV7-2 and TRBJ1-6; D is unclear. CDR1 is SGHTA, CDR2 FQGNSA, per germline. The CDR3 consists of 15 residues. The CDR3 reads CASSPIRPYNSPPHF. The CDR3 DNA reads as TGTGCCAGCAGCCCGATAAGGCCCTATAATTCACCCCCCCACTTT.

The CDR3 DNA is TGTGCCAGCAGCCAGCAGGGGGAATGGGGAGAGACCCAGTACTTC. It specifies CASSQQGEWGETQYF. This rearrangement joins TRBV7-8 to TRBJ2-5; 7 bases line up with TRBD1. Germline CDR1 and CDR2: SGHVS and FQNEAQ. Trimming took 5 bases from V and 4 from J; bases not matched to a gene: 10. The CDR3 loop spans 15 amino acids. Variable domain in full (rest from reference TRBV7-8 and TRBJ2-5): GAGVSQSPRYKVAKRGQDVALRCDPISGHVSLFWYQQALGQGPEFLTYFQNEAQLDKSGLPSDRFFAERPEGSVSTLKIQRTQQEDSAVYLCASSQQGEWGETQYFGPGTRLLVL.

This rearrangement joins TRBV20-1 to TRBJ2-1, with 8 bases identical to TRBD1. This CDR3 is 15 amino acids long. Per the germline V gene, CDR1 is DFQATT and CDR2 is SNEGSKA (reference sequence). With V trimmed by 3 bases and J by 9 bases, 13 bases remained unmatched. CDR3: CSAREGGQDFGEQFF. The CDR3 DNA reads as TGCAGTGCTAGGGAAGGGGGACAGGACTTTGGTGAGCAGTTCTTC.

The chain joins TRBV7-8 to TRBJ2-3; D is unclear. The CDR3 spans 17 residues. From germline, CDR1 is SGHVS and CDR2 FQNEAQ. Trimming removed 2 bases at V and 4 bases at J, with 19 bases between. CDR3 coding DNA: TGTGCCAGCAGCTTAACTTCTATTAATTTCGGATCAGATACGCAGTATTTT. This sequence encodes CASSLTSINFGSDTQYF.

Here the CDR3 DNA reads TGTGCCAGCAGCTCCGGGCGGGGAAGCTCTGGAAACACCATATATTTT. This translates into CASSSGRGSSGNTIYF. The chain joins TRBV13 to TRBJ1-3; the D is unclear. There are 16 residues in the CDR3. Germline CDR1 and CDR2: PRHDT and FYEKMQ (reference sequence). Trimming stripped 4 bases from V and 0 bases from J, with 13 bases between.

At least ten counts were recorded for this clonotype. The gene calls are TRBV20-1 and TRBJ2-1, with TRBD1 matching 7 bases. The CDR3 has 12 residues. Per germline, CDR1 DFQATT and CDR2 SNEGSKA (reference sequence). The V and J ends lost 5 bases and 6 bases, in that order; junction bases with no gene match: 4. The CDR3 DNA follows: TGCAGTGCTGAAGGACAGGCCAATGAGCAGTTCTTC. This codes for CSAEGQANEQFF.

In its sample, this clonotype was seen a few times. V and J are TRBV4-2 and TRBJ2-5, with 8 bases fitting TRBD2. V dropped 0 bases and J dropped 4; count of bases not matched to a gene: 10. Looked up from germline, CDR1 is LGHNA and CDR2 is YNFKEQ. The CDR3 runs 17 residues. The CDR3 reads CASSQDKQRGSSETQYF. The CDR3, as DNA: TGTGCCAGCAGCCAAGATAAACAGCGGGGGTCTTCAGAGACCCAGTACTTC.

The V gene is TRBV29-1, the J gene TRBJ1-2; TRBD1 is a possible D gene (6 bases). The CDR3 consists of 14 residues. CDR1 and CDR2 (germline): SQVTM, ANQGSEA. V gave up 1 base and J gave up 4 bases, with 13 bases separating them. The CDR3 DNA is TGCAGCGTTGAAGGGCCGGGACAAACCTATGGCTACACCTTC. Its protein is CSVEGPGQTYGYTF.

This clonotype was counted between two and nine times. DNA of the CDR3: TGTGCCAGCAGTGCCCCCCCCTACGAGCAGTACTTC. It encodes CASSAPPYEQYF. The chain couples TRBV28 to TRBJ2-7; unclear D gene. Looked up from germline, CDR1 is MDHEN and CDR2 is SYDVKM. V was cut by 5 bases and J by 2 bases, with 7 bases left in between. The CDR3 sequence is 12 residues long.